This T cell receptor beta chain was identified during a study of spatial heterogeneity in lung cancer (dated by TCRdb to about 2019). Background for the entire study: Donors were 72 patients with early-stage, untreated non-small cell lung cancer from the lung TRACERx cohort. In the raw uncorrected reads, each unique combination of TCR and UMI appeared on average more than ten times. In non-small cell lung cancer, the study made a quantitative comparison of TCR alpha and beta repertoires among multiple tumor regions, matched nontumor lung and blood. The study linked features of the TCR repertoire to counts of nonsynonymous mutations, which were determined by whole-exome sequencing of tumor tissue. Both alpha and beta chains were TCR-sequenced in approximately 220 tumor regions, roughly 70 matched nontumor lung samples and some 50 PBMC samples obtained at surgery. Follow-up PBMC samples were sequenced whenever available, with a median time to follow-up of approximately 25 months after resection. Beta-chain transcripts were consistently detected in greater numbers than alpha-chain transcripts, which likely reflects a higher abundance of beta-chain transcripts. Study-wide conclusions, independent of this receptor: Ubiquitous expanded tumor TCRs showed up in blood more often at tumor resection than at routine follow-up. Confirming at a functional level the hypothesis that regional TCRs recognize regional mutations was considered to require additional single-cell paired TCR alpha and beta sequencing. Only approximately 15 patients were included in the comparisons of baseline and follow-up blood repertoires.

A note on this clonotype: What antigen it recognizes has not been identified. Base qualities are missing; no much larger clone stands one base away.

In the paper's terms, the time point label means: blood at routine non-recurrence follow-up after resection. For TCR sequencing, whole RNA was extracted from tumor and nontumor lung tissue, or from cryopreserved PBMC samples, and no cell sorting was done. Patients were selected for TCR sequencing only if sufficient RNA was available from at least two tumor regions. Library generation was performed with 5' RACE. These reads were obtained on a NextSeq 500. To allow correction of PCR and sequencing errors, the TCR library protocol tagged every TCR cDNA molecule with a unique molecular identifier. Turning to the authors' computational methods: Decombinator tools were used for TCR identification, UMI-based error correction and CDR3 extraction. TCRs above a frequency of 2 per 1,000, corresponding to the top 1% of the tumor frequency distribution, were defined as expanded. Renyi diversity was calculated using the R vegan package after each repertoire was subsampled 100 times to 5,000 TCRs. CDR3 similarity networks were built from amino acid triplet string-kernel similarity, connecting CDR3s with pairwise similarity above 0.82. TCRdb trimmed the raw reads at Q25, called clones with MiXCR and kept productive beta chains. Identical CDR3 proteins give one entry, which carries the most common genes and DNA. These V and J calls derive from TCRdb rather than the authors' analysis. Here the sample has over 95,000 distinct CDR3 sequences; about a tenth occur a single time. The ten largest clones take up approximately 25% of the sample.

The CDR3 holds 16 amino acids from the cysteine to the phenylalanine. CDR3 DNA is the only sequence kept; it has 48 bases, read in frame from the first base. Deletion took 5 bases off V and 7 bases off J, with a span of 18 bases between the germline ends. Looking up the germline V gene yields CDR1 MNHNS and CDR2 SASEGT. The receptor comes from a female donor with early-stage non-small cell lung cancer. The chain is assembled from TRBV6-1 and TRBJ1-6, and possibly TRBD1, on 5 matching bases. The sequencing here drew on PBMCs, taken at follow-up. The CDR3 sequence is CASSRNSGGANSPLHF. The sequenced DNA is TGTGCCAGCAGTCGCAACAGTGGAGGGGCAAATTCACCCCTCCACTTT.